The 26 T cell receptor beta chains given below trace back to one sample, sequenced in a study of cytomegalovirus exposure and HLA in healthy donors (dated by TCRdb to the late 2010s). Libraries came from the immunoSEQ multiplex PCR assay. A mixture of 60 forward primers for TCR Vbeta segments and 13 reverse primers for TCR Jbeta segments was used in the multiplex PCR. The table comes from immuneACCESS by way of TCRdb, which keeps in-frame sequences with V and J called. Part of the clones is missing from these tables; in studies checked, under half for an unresolved V gene and the rest for unknown reasons. The table for this sample lists 150,000 or so clones; around three quarters of them were counted only once. 1% of the sample rests with the top ten. Sample: PBMCs. These receptors were obtained from a woman between 45 and 60 years old in good health and CMV-seropositive.

V is TRBV11-2 and J is TRBJ2-2; 9 bases line up with TRBD1. This CDR3 spans 16 amino acids. J lost 4 bases, V lost 5 bases, and 8 bases had no gene match. Per the germline V gene, CDR1 is SGHAT and CDR2 is FQNNGV. CDR3 loop: CASSQTGTGPTGELFF. The CDR3 DNA sequence: TGTGCCAGCAGCCAAACCGGGACAGGGCCCACCGGGGAGCTGTTTTTT.

This chain connects TRBV19 to TRBJ1-4; TRBD1 aligns across 7 bases. Germline V lookup: CDR1 LNHDA, CDR2 SQIVND (reference sequence). CDR3 length: 14 amino acids. Trimming took 9 bases from V and 5 from J; bases not matched to a gene: 9. The CDR3 sequence: CASRNRGGNEKLFF. The CDR3 nucleotides read TGTGCCAGCAGAAACAGGGGAGGAAATGAAAAACTGTTTTTT.

The rearrangement links TRBV7-3 to TRBJ2-3; a possible D gene is TRBD2 (7 bases). Trimming cost V 4 bases and J 5 bases, with 13 bases left between them. The CDR3 sequence is 14 residues long. The germline gives CDR1 SGHTA, CDR2 FQGTGA. The CDR3, as DNA: TGTGCCAGCAGCTCAAAGGGGGGGTTAGATACGCAGTATTTT. Translated, it gives CASSSKGGLDTQYF.

The V gene is TRBV7-2, the J gene TRBJ1-5; D is ambiguous. V lost 4 bases to trimming and J lost 11 bases, with 21 bases between them. The CDR3 runs 15 residues. Looked up from germline, CDR1 is SGHTA and CDR2 is FQGNSA. As DNA, the CDR3 is TGTGCCAGCAGCTCTGACATGGGTCCGGCTACCTCCCAGCATTTT. It is translated as CASSSDMGPATSQHF.

The chain is built from TRBV27 and TRBJ1-4, with D tentatively TRBD1 (5 bases). V was trimmed by 5 bases and J by 0 bases, leaving 7 bases between them. Germline assignment: CDR1 MNHEY and CDR2 SMNVEV (reference sequence). This CDR3 contains 14 residues. In DNA, the CDR3 is TGTGCCAGCAGTCGACAGACAACTAATGAAAAACTGTTTTTT. Translation: CASSRQTTNEKLFF.

This chain uses TRBV7-2 with TRBJ2-5, with 13 bases that match TRBD2. The junction had 1 base not matched to a gene; V was cut back by 0 bases and J by 3 bases. Per germline, CDR1 SGHTA and CDR2 FQGNSA. The CDR3 sequence is 16 residues long. In DNA form, the CDR3 reads TGTGCCAGCAGCTTAGCGGGGACTAGCGGGGAAGAGACCCAGTACTTC. Protein sequence: CASSLAGTSGEETQYF.

The chain carries TRBV6-5 and TRBJ1-1; 7 bases are a match to TRBD1. The V and J ends lost 8 bases and 0 bases, in that order; junction bases with no gene match: 9. Germline V gene data show CDR1 as MNHEY and CDR2 as SVGAGI. The CDR3 totals 15 residues. CDR3 nucleotides: TGTGCCAGCCGGCTGACAGGGAGTTTGAACACTGAAGCTTTCTTT. It translates to CASRLTGSLNTEAFF.

The rearrangement links TRBV7-3 to TRBJ1-4; D gene ambiguous. This CDR3 is built from 17 residues. The V gene's germline CDR1 is SGHTA and CDR2 FQGTGA. The ends were cut back, 6 bases at V and 0 bases at J, with 17 bases in the middle. In nucleotides, the CDR3 is TGTGCCAGCAGGTTGCCGGCGGAGCCCCCAACTAATGAAAAACTGTTTTTT. Amino acid sequence: CASRLPAEPPTNEKLFF.

Regarding this clone: Other DNA sequences in the same sample also yield this CDR3. The rearrangement uses TRBV7-9 and TRBJ2-3; TRBD2 aligns across 9 bases. The ends lost 4 bases at V and 0 bases at J; junction bases unmatched: 2. This CDR3 has 15 residues. The germline CDR1 and CDR2 sequences are SEHNR and FQNEAQ (reference sequence). Here the CDR3 reads CASSYSGGSTDTQYF. CDR3 nucleotides: TGTGCCAGCAGCTATAGCGGGGGTAGCACAGATACGCAGTATTTT.

The chain employs TRBV28 and TRBJ1-5; 9 nucleotides agree with TRBD1. The length of the CDR3 is 15 residues. Looked up from germline, CDR1 is MDHEN and CDR2 is SYDVKM. The V and J ends lost 7 bases and 6 bases, in that order; junction bases with no gene match: 10. The CDR3 coding sequence is TGTGCCAGCACCAAGGGGACAGGGCGTCTTCAGCCCCAGCATTTT. It specifies CASTKGTGRLQPQHF.

The chain has TRBV28 and TRBJ1-1; D gene uncertain. The CDR3 totals 16 residues. CDR1 is MDHEN, CDR2 SYDVKM, per germline. V was cut by 6 bases and J by 1 base, with 18 bases left in between. CDR3 in DNA: TGTGCCAGCAGGGTAGCGCGAGGAGGTAGGAACACTGAAGCTTTCTTT. It yields the protein CASRVARGGRNTEAFF.

The V gene is TRBV9, the J gene TRBJ2-1, with TRBD1 matching over 11 bases. In germline, CDR1 is SGDLS, CDR2 YYNGEE. The CDR3 loop spans 15 amino acids. The J segment lost 4 bases and the V segment lost 2 bases, leaving 2 bases of the junction unmatched. The CDR3 DNA reads TGTGCCAGCAGCGTCCGGGACAGGGGGTACAATGAGCAGTTCTTC. This codes for CASSVRDRGYNEQFF.

The V call is TRBV27, the J call TRBJ2-5; 9 nucleotides align to TRBD1. With the DNA end fitting TRBJ2-7 better, the J assignment may be wrong. The germline gives CDR1 MNHEY, CDR2 SMNVEV (reference sequence). The CDR3 length is 15 residues. CDR3 DNA sequence: TGTGCCAGCAGTACACCGGGACAGGGAGAATACGAGCAGTACTTC. Translated, it gives CASSTPGQGEYEQYF.

The CDR3 here is CASSPTGGALETQYF. The CDR3 DNA reads as TGTGCCAGCAGCCCAACGGGGGGGGCCTTGGAGACCCAGTACTTC. The J gene is TRBJ2-5, the V gene TRBV7-2; 8 bases are a match to TRBD2. Germline V gene data show CDR1 as SGHTA and CDR2 as FQGNSA. The CDR3 sequence is 15 residues long. With V trimmed by 5 bases and J by 5 bases, 10 bases remained unmatched.

This chain links TRBV28 with TRBJ2-7, with 8 bases identical to TRBD2. This CDR3 region has 15 residues. Germline V gene sequence: CDR1 MDHEN, CDR2 SYDVKM. The V segment lost 7 bases and the J segment 0 bases; nucleotides outside the gene matches: 8. The CDR3: CASTPGGPHSYEQYF. The CDR3 DNA is TGTGCCAGCACCCCGGGGGGGCCCCACTCCTACGAGCAGTACTTC.

The chain employs TRBV18 and TRBJ2-1; D perhaps matches TRBD2 (6 bases). Trimming cost V 0 bases and J 3 bases, with 12 bases left between them. This CDR3 is 16 amino acids long. CDR1 and CDR2 (germline): KGHSH, LQKENI. The DNA for the CDR3 is TGTGCCAGCTCACCACCGGGCGGGGTCCGCTACAATGAGCAGTTCTTC. Its protein product is CASSPPGGVRYNEQFF.

The chain joins TRBV7-2 to TRBJ2-1; TRBD2 matches 11 bases. This CDR3 region has 18 residues. Trimming removed 5 bases from V and 6 bases from J; junction bases left unmatched: 15. The germline V gene has CDR1 SGHTA and CDR2 FQGNSA. This chain's CDR3 is CASSLFPLLAGAVNEQFF. CDR3 coding DNA: TGTGCCAGCAGCCTCTTCCCGCTACTAGCGGGAGCGGTCAATGAGCAGTTCTTC.

This clone was found once. This chain uses TRBV14 with TRBJ2-5, with D perhaps matching TRBD1 (6 bases). The CDR3 covers 15 residues. The germline V gene has CDR1 SGHDN and CDR2 FVKESK. V was clipped by 1 base and J by 0 bases, with 9 bases between them. CDR3 sequence reads: CASSQGRGYQETQYF. CDR3 DNA sequence: TGTGCCAGCAGCCAAGGAAGGGGGTACCAAGAGACCCAGTACTTC.

The chain is built from TRBV28 and TRBJ2-7, with TRBD2 matching over 12 bases. V lost 8 bases, J lost 3 bases, and 2 bases stayed unmatched. This CDR3 comprises 13 residues. Per the germline V gene, CDR1 is MDHEN and CDR2 is SYDVKM. The CDR3 bases are TGTGCCAGCCGGACTAGCGGGAACTACGAGCAGTACTTC. Its protein product is CASRTSGNYEQYF.

This chain joins TRBV6-6 and TRBJ1-5; D is unresolved. The CDR3 has 15 residues. V dropped 0 bases and J dropped 0 bases, with 6 bases sitting between them. Germline CDR1 reads MNHNY; CDR2 reads SVGAGI (reference sequence). CDR3 region: CASSYSPNSNQPQHF. CDR3 in DNA: TGTGCCAGCAGTTACTCCCCCAATAGCAATCAGCCCCAGCATTTT.

The rearrangement joins TRBV15 to TRBJ1-4; TRBD1 matches 9 bases. V shed 2 bases and J 5 bases; nucleotides not matched to a gene: 6. Per the germline V gene, CDR1 is LNHNV and CDR2 is YYDKDF (reference sequence). The CDR3 loop spans 16 amino acids. CDR3 sequence (DNA): TGTGCCACCAGCAGATTTGGGACAGGGACGAATGAAAAACTGTTTTTT. As protein: CATSRFGTGTNEKLFF.

This sequence joins TRBV6-5 and TRBJ1-5; D is ambiguous. Trimming stripped 5 bases from V and 5 bases from J, with 13 bases between. Germline V gene data show CDR1 as MNHEY and CDR2 as SVGAGI. CDR3 length equals 14 residues. The CDR3 DNA sequence: TGTGCCAGCAGTCCGAGGTCAGCTTATCAGCCCCAGCATTTT. Encoded protein: CASSPRSAYQPQHF.

The J gene is TRBJ1-2, the V gene TRBV20-1, with D perhaps TRBD1 (5 bases). This CDR3 is built from 11 residues. CDR1 is DFQATT, CDR2 SNEGSKA, per germline (reference sequence). V was pared by 6 bases and J by 8 bases, with 13 bases between. The CDR3 protein is CSASRASGYTF. The CDR3 DNA follows: TGCAGTGCCAGCAGGGCGTCGGGCTACACCTTC.

The V call is TRBV2, the J call TRBJ2-3; 7 bases align to TRBD2. CDR3 length: 13 amino acids. V lost 10 bases and J lost 1; bases outside the gene matches: 5. Looked up from germline, CDR1 is SNHLY and CDR2 is FYNNEI. The CDR3 nucleotides read TGTGCCAACGGGGCGGGAGGCACAGATACGCAGTATTTT. This gives the protein CANGAGGTDTQYF.

A single count supports this clone. V and J are TRBV7-9 and TRBJ2-3, with D perhaps TRBD1 (6 bases). The CDR3 loop spans 14 amino acids. V was cut by 6 bases and J by 0 bases, with 10 bases left in between. Germline V gives CDR1 SEHNR, CDR2 FQNEAQ (reference sequence). CDR3 DNA: TGTGCCAGCAGGTCAGGGGTTAGCACAGATACGCAGTATTTT. Its translation: CASRSGVSTDTQYF.

This chain uses TRBV9 with TRBJ1-3, with 8 bases matching TRBD1. The germline V gene has CDR1 SGDLS and CDR2 YYNGEE. V gave up 1 base and J gave up 4 bases; unmatched junction bases: 7. The CDR3 loop spans 16 amino acids. CDR3 bases: TGTGCCAGCAGCGTACTGGACAGGGCGGGAGGAAACACCATATATTTT. Encoded protein: CASSVLDRAGGNTIYF.